Listed below are T cell receptor beta chains from one sample, sequenced in a study of blood T cell repertoires in COVID-19. This table comes from immunoSEQ multiplex PCR, and its TCRdb copy is limited to in-frame clones, with some not included. The sample includes about half a million clones, 80% to 90% of them seen just once. The source material was peripheral blood. These receptors all stem from a human donor in a cohort sampled during active COVID-19. CDR3s include the opening cysteine and the closing phenylalanine or tryptophan. D genes are given only for firm matches. Clone size, where shown, is once, few, many, or a class for clones that have expanded.

cdr3_aa	cdr3_nt	j_call	v_call	d_call	clone_size
CASTLRGRDGYEQYF	TGTGCCAGCACCCTAAGGGGAAGGGATGGGTACGAGCAGTACTTC	TRBJ2-7	TRBV21-1	.	.
CASSSAGGSHETQYF	TGTGCCAGCAGTTCCGCGGGAGGGTCACATGAGACCCAGTACTTC	TRBJ2-5	TRBV28	TRBD2	.
CAWRSERSSYNSPLHF	TGTGCCTGGAGATCGGAGCGGAGCTCCTATAATTCACCCCTCCACTTT	TRBJ1-6	TRBV30	.	.
CAWRPTGGPLYEQYF	TGTGCCTGGAGACCGACAGGTGGGCCGTTATACGAGCAGTACTTC	TRBJ2-7	TRBV30	.	.
CASSLITTYEQYF	TGTGCCAGCAGCTTGATCACGACTTACGAGCAGTACTTC	TRBJ2-7	TRBV5-4	.	.
CASSLHGGNTEAFF	TGTGCCAGCAGCTTACACGGGGGAAACACTGAAGCTTTCTTT	TRBJ1-1	TRBV7-3	.	.
CASSYGTENTEAFF	TGTGCCAGCAGTTACGGGACAGAGAACACTGAAGCTTTCTTT	TRBJ1-1	TRBV6-5	TRBD1	.
CASSLQREGTYEQYF	TGTGCCAGCAGCTTGCAGCGGGAGGGGACCTACGAGCAGTACTTC	TRBJ2-7	TRBV5-4	TRBD2	.
CATRREPNTGELFF	TGTGCCACCAGGCGGGAGCCGAACACCGGGGAGCTGTTTTTT	TRBJ2-2	TRBV15	TRBD2	.
CASSLEGTSVPYEQYF	TGCGCCAGCAGCTTGGAGGGGACTAGCGTTCCCTACGAGCAGTACTTC	TRBJ2-7	TRBV5-1	TRBD2	.
CASSYSRLNEKLFF	TGTGCCAGCAGTTACTCGAGACTTAATGAAAAACTGTTTTTT	TRBJ1-4	TRBV6-5	.	.
CASSLGHSRETQYF	TGTGCCAGCAGCCTAGGACATAGCAGAGAGACCCAGTACTTC	TRBJ2-5	TRBV7-3	.	.
CASSPLAGAVTDTQYF	TGTGCCAGCAGCCCCCTAGCGGGAGCTGTCACAGATACGCAGTATTTT	TRBJ2-3	TRBV28	TRBD2	.
CASSLDRDGYTF	TGCGCCAGCAGCTTGGACAGGGATGGCTACACCTTC	TRBJ1-2	TRBV5-1	.	.
CASSRFGGLAKNIQYF	TGTGCCAGCAGCCGCTTCGGGGGTCTAGCCAAAAACATTCAGTACTTC	TRBJ2-4	TRBV28	.	.
CASSFGSGKDNEQFF	TGCGCCAGCAGCTTCGGTAGCGGGAAGGATAATGAGCAGTTCTTC	TRBJ2-1	TRBV5-1	TRBD2	.
CSVCLDRSDTEAFF	TGCAGCGTCTGCCTTGACAGGTCAGACACTGAAGCTTTCTTT	TRBJ1-1	TRBV29-1	.	.
CASSYQQGSTDTQYF	TGTGCCAGCAGTTACCAGCAGGGAAGCACAGATACGCAGTATTTT	TRBJ2-3	TRBV6-5	.	.
CASSSGQERHEQYF	TGCGCCAGCAGCTCGGGACAGGAACGGCACGAGCAGTACTTC	TRBJ2-7	TRBV5-1	TRBD1	.
CASSGGGNQPQHF	TGCGCCAGCAGCGGAGGTGGGAATCAGCCCCAGCATTTT	TRBJ1-5	TRBV5-1	.	.
CASSLLTGGPQHF	TGTGCCAGCAGCTTGTTAACGGGGGGGCCCCAGCATTTT	TRBJ1-5	TRBV5-5	.	.
CAVPGQGRNTEAFF	TGCGCCGTCCCGGGACAGGGGAGGAACACTGAAGCTTTCTTT	TRBJ1-1	TRBV23-1	TRBD1	.
CAIGGGLAGGNTDTQYF	TGTGCCATAGGAGGGGGGCTAGCGGGAGGAAACACAGATACGCAGTATTTT	TRBJ2-3	TRBV10-3	TRBD2	.
CASSRGTGYEAFF	TGTGCCAGCAGCCGGGGGACAGGGTATGAAGCTTTCTTT	TRBJ1-1	TRBV7-9	TRBD1	once
CASSQEGSGRAYEQYF	TGTGCCAGCAGCCAAGAGGGAAGCGGGAGGGCCTACGAGCAGTACTTC	TRBJ2-7	TRBV4-2	TRBD2	.
CASSLSGGMYYGYTF	TGTGCCAGCAGCTTGTCAGGGGGGATGTACTATGGCTACACCTTC	TRBJ1-2	TRBV5-5	TRBD1	.
CASRPGINSGGNTIYF	TGTGCCAGCAGGCCCGGGATCAATTCGGGAGGAAACACCATATATTTT	TRBJ1-3	TRBV2	.	.
CASSRRLADTYEQYF	TGTGCCAGTAGTAGGAGGCTAGCGGATACCTACGAGCAGTACTTC	TRBJ2-7	TRBV19	TRBD2	.
CASSYRRGTSGSHLLHEQFF	TGTGCCAGCAGCTATAGGCGGGGGACTAGCGGGAGTCACCTCCTACATGAGCAGTTCTTC	TRBJ2-1	TRBV7-3	TRBD2	once
CASSPGLAAGTDTQYF	TGTGCCAGCAGTCCCGGACTAGCAGCGGGCACAGATACGCAGTATTTT	TRBJ2-3	TRBV27	TRBD2	once
CASSVDDSGRGIPYEQYF	TGTGCCAGCAGCGTAGATGATAGCGGGAGGGGAATTCCCTACGAGCAGTACTTC	TRBJ2-7	TRBV9	TRBD2	.
CASTHGDRAYEQYF	TGTGCCAGCACCCATGGGGACAGAGCCTACGAGCAGTACTTC	TRBJ2-7	TRBV11-1	TRBD1	.
CASSYRGTSGAYEQYF	TGTGCCAGCAGTTACCGCGGGACTAGCGGGGCCTACGAGCAGTACTTC	TRBJ2-7	TRBV6-6	TRBD2	.
CASSVIWGQVGTEAFF	TGTGCCAGCAGCGTTATTTGGGGACAGGTAGGGACTGAAGCTTTCTTT	TRBJ1-1	TRBV9	TRBD1	.
CASSAGTGPAYEQYF	TGTGCCAGCAGTGCCGGGACAGGGCCAGCCTACGAGCAGTACTTC	TRBJ2-7	TRBV6-4	TRBD1	.
CASSLQGAVQETQYF	TGTGCCAGCAGCTTACAGGGGGCGGTACAAGAGACCCAGTACTTC	TRBJ2-5	TRBV11-3	TRBD1	.
CASRRDRGLNEKLFF	TGTGCCAGCAGGCGAGACAGGGGCCTAAATGAAAAACTGTTTTTT	TRBJ1-4	TRBV6-5	TRBD1	.
CASSPDRGDGYTF	TGTGCCAGCAGTCCCGACAGGGGTGATGGCTACACCTTC	TRBJ1-2	TRBV12-3/TRBV12-4	TRBD1	.
CASSGTENIQYF	TGTGCCAGCAGCGGGACAGAAAACATTCAGTACTTC	TRBJ2-4	TRBV7-6	TRBD1	.
CSVVRGGLNTEAFF	TGCAGCGTTGTAAGGGGCGGACTGAACACTGAAGCTTTCTTT	TRBJ1-1	TRBV29-1	.	.
CAISENREYNSPLHF	TGTGCCATCAGTGAGAACAGGGAGTATAATTCACCCCTCCACTTT	TRBJ1-6	TRBV10-3	.	.
CSVVGTGGGYGYTF	TGCAGCGTTGTCGGGACAGGGGGCGGTTATGGCTACACCTTC	TRBJ1-2	TRBV29-1	TRBD1	once
CASSSSAGLYNEQFF	TGTGCCAGCAGCTCCTCAGCGGGCCTCTACAATGAGCAGTTCTTC	TRBJ2-1	TRBV7-3	.	.
CASSQSLGQGNEKLFF	TGTGCCAGCAGCCAATCCTTGGGACAGGGTAATGAAAAACTGTTTTTT	TRBJ1-4	TRBV16	TRBD1	.
CASSLALAGKNIQYF	TGTGCCAGCAGCTTAGCGCTAGCGGGTAAAAACATTCAGTACTTC	TRBJ2-4	TRBV7-2	TRBD2	.
CASSFPRGSKETQYF	TGCGCCAGCAGCTTTCCCAGGGGATCTAAAGAGACCCAGTACTTC	TRBJ2-5	TRBV4-1	.	.
CASSPIQRTGPEAFF	TGTGCCAGCAGTCCCATCCAAAGAACAGGCCCTGAAGCTTTCTTT	TRBJ1-1	TRBV28	.	.
CAWSVEGQYNSPLHF	TGTGCCTGGAGTGTTGAGGGACAATATAATTCACCCCTCCACTTT	TRBJ1-6	TRBV30	.	.
CASRRIGSYEQYF	TGTGCCAGCAGGAGGATCGGCTCCTACGAGCAGTACTTC	TRBJ2-7	TRBV2	.	.
CASSPRQGVLGTEAFF	TGTGCCAGCAGCCCCCGACAGGGGGTCCTGGGAACTGAAGCTTTCTTT	TRBJ1-1	TRBV11-2	TRBD1	.
CASSVSGPSYNEQFF	TGTGCCAGCAGCGTTAGCGGTCCCTCCTACAATGAGCAGTTCTTC	TRBJ2-1	TRBV11-1	.	.
CASSRTGADYNEQFF	TGTGCCAGCAGTCGGACAGGGGCAGACTACAATGAGCAGTTCTTC	TRBJ2-1	TRBV28	TRBD1	.
CASSDQGAGGYTF	TGTGCCAGCAGTGACCAAGGGGCAGGAGGCTACACCTTC	TRBJ1-2	TRBV6-1	.	.